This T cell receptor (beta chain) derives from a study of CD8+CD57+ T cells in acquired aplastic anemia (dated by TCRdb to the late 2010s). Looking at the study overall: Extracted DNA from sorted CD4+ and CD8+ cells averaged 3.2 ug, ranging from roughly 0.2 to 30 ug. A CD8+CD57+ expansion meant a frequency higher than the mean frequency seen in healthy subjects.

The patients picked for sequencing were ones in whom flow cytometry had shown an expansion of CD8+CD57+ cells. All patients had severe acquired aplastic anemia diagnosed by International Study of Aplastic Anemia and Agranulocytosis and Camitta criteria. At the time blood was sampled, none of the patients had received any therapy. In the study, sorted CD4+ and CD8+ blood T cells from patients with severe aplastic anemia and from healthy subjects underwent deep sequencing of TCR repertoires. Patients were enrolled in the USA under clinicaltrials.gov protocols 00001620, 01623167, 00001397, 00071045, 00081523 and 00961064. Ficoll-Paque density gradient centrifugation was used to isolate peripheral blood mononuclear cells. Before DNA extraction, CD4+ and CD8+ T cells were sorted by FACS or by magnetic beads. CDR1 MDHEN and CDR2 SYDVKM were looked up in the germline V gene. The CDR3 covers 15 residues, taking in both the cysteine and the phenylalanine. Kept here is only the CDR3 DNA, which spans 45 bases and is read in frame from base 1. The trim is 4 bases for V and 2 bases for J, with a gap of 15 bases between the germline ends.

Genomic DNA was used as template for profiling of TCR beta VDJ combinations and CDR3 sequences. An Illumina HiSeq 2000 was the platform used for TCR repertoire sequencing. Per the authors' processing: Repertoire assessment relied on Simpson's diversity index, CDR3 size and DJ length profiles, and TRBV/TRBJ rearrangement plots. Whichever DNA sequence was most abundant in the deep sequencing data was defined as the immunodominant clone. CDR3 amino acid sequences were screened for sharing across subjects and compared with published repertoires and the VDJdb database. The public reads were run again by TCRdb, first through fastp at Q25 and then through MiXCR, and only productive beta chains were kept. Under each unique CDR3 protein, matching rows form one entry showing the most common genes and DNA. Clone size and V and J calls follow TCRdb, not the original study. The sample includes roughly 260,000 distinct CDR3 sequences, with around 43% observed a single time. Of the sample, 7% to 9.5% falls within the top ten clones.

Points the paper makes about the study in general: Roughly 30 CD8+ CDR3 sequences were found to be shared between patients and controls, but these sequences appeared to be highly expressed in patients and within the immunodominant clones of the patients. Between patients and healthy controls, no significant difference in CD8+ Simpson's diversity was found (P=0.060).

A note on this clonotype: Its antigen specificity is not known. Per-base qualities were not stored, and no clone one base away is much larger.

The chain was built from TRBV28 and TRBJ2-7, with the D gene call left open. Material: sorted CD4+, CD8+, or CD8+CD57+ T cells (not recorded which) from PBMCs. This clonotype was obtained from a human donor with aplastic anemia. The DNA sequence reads TGTGCCAGCAGTTCATCACAATCTAGAACCTACGAGCAGTACTTC. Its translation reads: CASSSSQSRTYEQYF.